A selection of T cell receptor beta chains follows, all from one sample in a study of vaccination and CD4 T cells after COVID-19. TCRdb analysed the PCR reads with MiXCR anew, one entry per CDR3 protein. The repertoire includes 8,000 to 10,000 distinct CDR3 sequences, around 29% of them detected once, and approximately 40% sits in the top ten. The antigens these receptors bind are not known. The sample consisted of CD4+ T cells from blood, cultured in vitro. The receptors come from a human donor in good health. CDR3s include the opening cysteine and the closing phenylalanine or tryptophan.

v_gene: TRBV20-1
CDR3aa: CSVKVANMNTEAFF

v_gene: TRBV20-1
CDR3aa: CSARVPSGGNTGELFF

v_gene: TRBV6-1
CDR3aa: CASKGNPSGNSPLHF

v_gene: TRBV7-2
CDR3aa: CASSLGTAHYEQYF

v_gene: TRBV7-9
CDR3aa: CASSLAVTTTGETDTQYF

v_gene: TRBV20-1
CDR3aa: CSATPGTGKETQYF

v_gene: TRBV7-2
CDR3aa: CASSLSTDTIYF

v_gene: TRBV11-2
CDR3aa: CASSFSRLVFVETQYF

v_gene: TRBV5-1
CDR3aa: CASSWGTGALNTEAFF

v_gene: TRBV30
CDR3aa: CAWSGDRGGQPQHF

v_gene: TRBV7-3
CDR3aa: CASSQGLAGTDTQYF

v_gene: TRBV11-2
CDR3aa: CASSLQGPNTGELFF

v_gene: TRBV5-1
CDR3aa: CASSTGTGDSPLHF

v_gene: TRBV11-2
CDR3aa: CASSFFEDSYEQYF

v_gene: TRBV15
CDR3aa: CATSRGLDTESFYNEQFF

v_gene: TRBV20-1
CDR3aa: CSARGTYEQYF

v_gene: TRBV20-1
CDR3aa: CSARDAGTSTDTQYF

v_gene: TRBV7-8
CDR3aa: CASSLGLAGEQFF

v_gene: TRBV9
CDR3aa: CASSVSSGANVLTF

v_gene: TRBV2
CDR3aa: CASSTDTDTQYF

v_gene: TRBV19
CDR3aa: CASTHVGGPTDTQYF

v_gene: TRBV7-8
CDR3aa: CASSLFLSPGQLQETQYF

v_gene: TRBV10-1
CDR3aa: CASSAGFRSEQYF

v_gene: TRBV6-1
CDR3aa: CASSREGRGYGYTF

v_gene: TRBV6-5
CDR3aa: CASSYTGQRDSGANVLTF